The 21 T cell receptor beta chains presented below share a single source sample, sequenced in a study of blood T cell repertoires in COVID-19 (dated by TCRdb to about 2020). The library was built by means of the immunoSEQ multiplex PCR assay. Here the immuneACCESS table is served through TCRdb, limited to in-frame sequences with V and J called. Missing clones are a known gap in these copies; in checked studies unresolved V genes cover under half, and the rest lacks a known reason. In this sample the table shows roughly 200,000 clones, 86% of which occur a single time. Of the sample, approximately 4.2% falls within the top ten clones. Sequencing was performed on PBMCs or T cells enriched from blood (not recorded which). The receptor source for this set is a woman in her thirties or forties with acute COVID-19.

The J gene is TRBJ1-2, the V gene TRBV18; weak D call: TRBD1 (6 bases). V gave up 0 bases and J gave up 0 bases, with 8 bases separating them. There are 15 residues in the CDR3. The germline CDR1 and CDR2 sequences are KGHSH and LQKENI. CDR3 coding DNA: TGTGCCAGCTCACCACCAGGGGGTACTAACTATGGCTACACCTTC. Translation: CASSPPGGTNYGYTF.

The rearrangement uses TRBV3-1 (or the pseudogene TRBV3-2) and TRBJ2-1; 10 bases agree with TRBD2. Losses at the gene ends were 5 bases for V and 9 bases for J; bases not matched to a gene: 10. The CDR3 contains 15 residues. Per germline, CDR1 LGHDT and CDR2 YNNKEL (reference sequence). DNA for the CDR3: TGTGCCAGCAGCGCAACACTAGCGGGAATCGGTGAGCAGTTCTTC. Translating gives CASSATLAGIGEQFF.

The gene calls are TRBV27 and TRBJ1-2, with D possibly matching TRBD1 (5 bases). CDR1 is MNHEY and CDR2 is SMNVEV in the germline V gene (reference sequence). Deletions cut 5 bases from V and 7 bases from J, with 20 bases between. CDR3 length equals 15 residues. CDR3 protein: CASSPYDRNLFGYTF. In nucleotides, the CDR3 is TGTGCCAGCAGTCCCTACGACAGAAACCTTTTTGGCTACACCTTC.

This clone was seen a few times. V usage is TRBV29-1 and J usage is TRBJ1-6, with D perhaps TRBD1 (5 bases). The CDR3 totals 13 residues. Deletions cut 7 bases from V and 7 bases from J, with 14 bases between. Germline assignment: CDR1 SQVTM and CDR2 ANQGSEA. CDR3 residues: CSAGGGRNSPLHF. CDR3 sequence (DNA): TGCAGCGCCGGGGGGGGTAGGAATTCACCCCTCCACTTT.

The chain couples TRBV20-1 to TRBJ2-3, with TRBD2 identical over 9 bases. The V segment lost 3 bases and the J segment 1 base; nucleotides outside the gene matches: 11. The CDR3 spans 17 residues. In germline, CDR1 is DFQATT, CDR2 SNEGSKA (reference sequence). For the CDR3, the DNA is TGCAGTGCTAGTGGGGGGTCTAGCGGGATCCGCACAGATACGCAGTATTTT. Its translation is CSASGGSSGIRTDTQYF.

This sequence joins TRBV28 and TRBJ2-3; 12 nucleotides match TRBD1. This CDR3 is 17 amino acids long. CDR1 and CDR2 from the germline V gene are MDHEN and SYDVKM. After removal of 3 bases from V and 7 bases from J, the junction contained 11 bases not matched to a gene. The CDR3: CASSLGTGGPDPYTQYF. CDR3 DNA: TGTGCCAGCAGTTTGGGGACAGGGGGCCCCGACCCATATACGCAGTATTTT.

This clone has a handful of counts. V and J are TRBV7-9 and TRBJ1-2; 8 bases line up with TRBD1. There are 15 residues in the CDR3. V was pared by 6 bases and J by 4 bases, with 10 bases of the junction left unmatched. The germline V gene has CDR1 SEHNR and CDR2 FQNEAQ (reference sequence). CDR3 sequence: CASSLMAQGAYGYTF. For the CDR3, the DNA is TGTGCCAGCAGTTTAATGGCCCAGGGGGCCTATGGCTACACCTTC.

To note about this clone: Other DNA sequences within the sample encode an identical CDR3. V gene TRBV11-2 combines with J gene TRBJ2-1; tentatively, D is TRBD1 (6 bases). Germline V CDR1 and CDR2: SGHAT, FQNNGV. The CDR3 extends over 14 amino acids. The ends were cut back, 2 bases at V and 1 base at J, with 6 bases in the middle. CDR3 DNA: TGTGCCAGCAGCTTAAGGGGGTCCTACAATGAGCAGTTCTTC. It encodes CASSLRGSYNEQFF.

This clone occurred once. The CDR3 loop is CASSSHSSRGYEQYF. As DNA, the CDR3 is TGTGCCAGCAGTTCCCATTCATCCAGGGGGTACGAGCAGTACTTC. The chain employs TRBV27 and TRBJ2-7, with 7 positions matching TRBD1. Trimming at V came to 4 bases and at J to 4 bases, leaving 10 bases not matched to a gene. CDR1 MNHEY and CDR2 SMNVEV come from the germline V gene (reference sequence). CDR3 length: 15 amino acids.

Here the CDR3 DNA reads TGCGCCAGCGGTGGGTCCTACCAAGAGACCCAGTACTTC. Encoded protein: CASGGSYQETQYF. The J gene is TRBJ2-5, the V gene TRBV10-2; the D is unclear. CDR3 length: 13 amino acids. Trimming took 8 bases from V and 0 from J, leaving 10 bases between them. The germline CDR1 and CDR2 sequences are WSHSY and SAAADI.

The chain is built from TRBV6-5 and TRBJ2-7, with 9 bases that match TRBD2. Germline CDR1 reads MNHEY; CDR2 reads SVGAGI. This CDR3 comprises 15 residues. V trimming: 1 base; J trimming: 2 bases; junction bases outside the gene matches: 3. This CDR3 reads CASSYLAGEAYEQYF. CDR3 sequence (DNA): TGTGCCAGCAGTTACTTAGCGGGGGAGGCCTACGAGCAGTACTTC.

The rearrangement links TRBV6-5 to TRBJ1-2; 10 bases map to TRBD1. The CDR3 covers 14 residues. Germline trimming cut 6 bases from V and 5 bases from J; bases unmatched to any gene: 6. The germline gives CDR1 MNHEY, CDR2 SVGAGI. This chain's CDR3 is CASRRQGAGYGYTF. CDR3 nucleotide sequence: TGTGCCAGCAGACGACAGGGGGCAGGGTATGGCTACACCTTC.

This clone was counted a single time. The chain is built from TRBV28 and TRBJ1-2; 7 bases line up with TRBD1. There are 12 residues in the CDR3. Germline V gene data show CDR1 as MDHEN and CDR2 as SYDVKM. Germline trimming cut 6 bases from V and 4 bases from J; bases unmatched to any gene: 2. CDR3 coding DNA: TGTGCCAGCAGGACAGGGTTCTATGGCTACACCTTC. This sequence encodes CASRTGFYGYTF.

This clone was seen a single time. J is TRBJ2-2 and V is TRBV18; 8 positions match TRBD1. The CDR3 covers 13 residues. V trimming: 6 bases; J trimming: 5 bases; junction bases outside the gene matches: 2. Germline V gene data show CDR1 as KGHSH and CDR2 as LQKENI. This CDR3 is CASSRQGTGELFF. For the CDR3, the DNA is TGTGCCAGCTCCCGACAGGGGACCGGGGAGCTGTTTTTT.

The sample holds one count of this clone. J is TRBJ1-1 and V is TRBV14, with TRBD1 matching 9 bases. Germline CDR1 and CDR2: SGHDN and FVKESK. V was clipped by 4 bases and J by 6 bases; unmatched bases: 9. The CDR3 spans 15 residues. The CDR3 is CASSPSGQGRSEAFF. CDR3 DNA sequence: TGTGCCAGCAGCCCCTCGGGACAGGGAAGGTCTGAAGCTTTCTTT.

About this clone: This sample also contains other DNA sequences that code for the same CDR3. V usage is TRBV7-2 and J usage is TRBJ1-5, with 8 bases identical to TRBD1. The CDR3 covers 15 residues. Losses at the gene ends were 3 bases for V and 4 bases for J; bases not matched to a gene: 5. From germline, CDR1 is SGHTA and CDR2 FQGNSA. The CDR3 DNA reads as TGTGCCAGCAGCTTGGCTGGACAGGGTAATCAGCCCCAGCATTTT. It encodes CASSLAGQGNQPQHF.

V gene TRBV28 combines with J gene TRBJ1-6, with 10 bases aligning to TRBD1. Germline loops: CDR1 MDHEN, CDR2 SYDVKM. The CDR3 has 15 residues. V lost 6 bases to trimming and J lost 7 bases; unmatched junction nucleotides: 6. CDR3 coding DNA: TGTGCCAGCAGACCCCCGGGACAGGGGAATTCACCCCTCCACTTT. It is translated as CASRPPGQGNSPLHF.

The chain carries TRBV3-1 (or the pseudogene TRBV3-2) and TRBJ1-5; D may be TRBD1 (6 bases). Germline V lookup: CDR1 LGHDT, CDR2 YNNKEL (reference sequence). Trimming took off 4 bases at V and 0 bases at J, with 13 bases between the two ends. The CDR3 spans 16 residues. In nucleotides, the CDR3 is TGTGCCAGCAGCCGGGGGGGGCTGGGTAGCAATCAGCCCCAGCATTTT. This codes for CASSRGGLGSNQPQHF.

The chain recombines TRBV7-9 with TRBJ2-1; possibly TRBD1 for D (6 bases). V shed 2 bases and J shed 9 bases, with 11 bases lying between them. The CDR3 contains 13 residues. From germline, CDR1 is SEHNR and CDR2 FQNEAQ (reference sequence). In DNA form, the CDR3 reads TGTGCCAGCAGCTTACCGGGACACGGTGAGCAGTTCTTC. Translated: CASSLPGHGEQFF.

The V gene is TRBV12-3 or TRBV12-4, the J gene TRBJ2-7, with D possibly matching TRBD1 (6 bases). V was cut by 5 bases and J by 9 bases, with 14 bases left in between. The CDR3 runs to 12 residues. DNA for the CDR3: TGTGCCAGCAGTCCGGGACAATCCGGGCAGTACTTC. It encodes CASSPGQSGQYF.

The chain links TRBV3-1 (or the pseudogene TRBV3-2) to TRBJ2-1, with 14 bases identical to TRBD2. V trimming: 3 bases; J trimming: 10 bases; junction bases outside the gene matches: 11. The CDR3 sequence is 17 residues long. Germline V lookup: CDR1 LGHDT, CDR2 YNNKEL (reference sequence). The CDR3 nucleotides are TGTGCCAGCAGCCAGATGCCGGGACTAGCGGGGGCAGCAGAGCAGTTCTTC. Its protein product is CASSQMPGLAGAAEQFF.